This TCR beta chain comes out of a study of CD8+ T cells in alopecia areata. Background on the study: Twice daily, treated patients received 5 to 10 mg of oral tofacitinib.

Noted treatment: oral pan-JAK inhibitor, 5-10 mg twice daily. Trimming shortened V by 7 bases and J by 0 bases, and 15 bases separated the two germline ends. CDR1 and CDR2 (germline): SQVTM, ANQGSEA. The CDR3 is 14 residues long. Note on this clone: No antigen is known for it.

Investigators isolated RNA and reverse transcribed it into cDNA to act as the sequencing template. Data came from immunoSEQ multiplex PCR; TCRdb stores just in-frame clones and leaves some out. This table holds 150,000 to 250,000 clones, 58% found once. Regarding the study as a whole: Lesional scalp exceeded normal scalp in clonality, especially in alopecia totalis/universalis.

Material: CD4+ T cells sorted from blood, obtained at week 24, from a patient treated with tofacitinib. V gene TRBV29-1 combines with J gene TRBJ2-5; either TRBD1 or TRBD2 may supply D (6 bases each). The TCR sequence derives from a human donor with alopecia areata. CDR3 in DNA: TGCAGCGCTTTGAGGAGGGGGTACCAAGAGACCCAGTACTTC. This sequence encodes CSALRRGYQETQYF. The whole variable domain, filled in from reference TRBV29-1 and TRBJ2-5, reads SAVISQKPSRDICQRGTSLTIQCQVDSQVTMMFWYRQQPGQSLTLIATANQGSEATYESGFVIDKFPISRPNLTFSTLTVSNMSPEDSSIYLCSALRRGYQETQYFGPGTRLLVL.